The T cell receptor (beta chain) described here comes from a study of cytomegalovirus exposure and HLA in healthy donors. Study-level information: Researchers previously reported finding fewer than 120 million unique TCR beta sequences from around 200 million T cells.

The CDR3 runs to 13 residues. The germline V gene has CDR1 MNHNS and CDR2 SASEGT. Trimming took off 4 bases at V and 0 bases at J, with 7 bases between the two ends. About this clone itself: Other DNA sequences of this sample code for an identical CDR3.

Primers included in the PCR were 60 Vbeta and 13 Jbeta primers. The repertoire was sequenced with immunoSEQ multiplex PCR; TCRdb's copy has only in-frame clones and lacks some. The table includes some 200,000 clones, 55% to 75% detected once. This sequence joins TRBV6-1 and TRBJ2-7, with D perhaps matching TRBD1 (6 bases). Sequencing input: PBMCs. This clonotype originated in a man in his forties in good health and CMV-seropositive. CDR3 in amino acids: CASSAGASYEQYF. As DNA, the CDR3 is TGTGCCAGCAGTGCAGGGGCCTCCTACGAGCAGTACTTC.